A selection of T cell receptor beta chains follows, all from one sample in a study of shared clonotypes between healthy human individuals. The method was immunoSEQ multiplex PCR; TCRdb's version includes in-frame clones alone and lacks a portion of them. The repertoire holds around 700,000 clones, approximately 75% seen once, with approximately 2% in the top ten. The sequenced sample was memory CD4+ T cells sorted from blood. These receptors originate from a woman in her 30s in good health. CDR3s include the opening cysteine and the closing phenylalanine or tryptophan. Fields, in order: CDR3 length, clone size, J gene, D gene, V gene, CDR3 DNA, CDR3 protein. A D gene is named only where the DNA matches it firmly. Clone size is not always given. Where it is, it says once, few, many or a class for expanded clones.

length: 15; size: .; J: TRBJ1-1; D: .; V: TRBV6-1; DNA: TGTGCCAGCAGTGAATCCCGGGCAGGAACAACTGAAGCTTTCTTT; CDR3: CASSESRAGTTEAFF
length: 20; size: .; J: TRBJ2-1; D: TRBD2; V: TRBV4-1; DNA: TGCGCCAGCAGGTCAATGCTGACTAGCGGGACGGTGAGCTCCTACAATGAGCAGTTCTTC; CDR3: CASRSMLTSGTVSSYNEQFF
length: 17; size: .; J: TRBJ2-4; D: .; V: TRBV25-1; DNA: TGTGCCAGCAGTGGACACCTACCCAAGGAGGCCAAAAACATTCAGTACTTC; CDR3: CASSGHLPKEAKNIQYF
length: 16; size: .; J: TRBJ2-3; D: TRBD2; V: TRBV7-3; DNA: TGTGCCAGCAGCTTAAGTCAGGCGGGAGGGACAGATACGCAGTATTTT; CDR3: CASSLSQAGGTDTQYF
length: 13; size: .; J: TRBJ1-5; D: .; V: TRBV30; DNA: TGTGCCTGGAGTGGACAGGGCAATCAGCCCCAGCATTTT; CDR3: CAWSGQGNQPQHF
length: 13; size: once; J: TRBJ1-2; D: .; V: TRBV7-9; DNA: TGTGCCAGCAGCCCAACAGGGTACTATGGCTACACCTTC; CDR3: CASSPTGYYGYTF
length: 15; size: many; J: TRBJ2-1; D: TRBD1; V: TRBV7-3; DNA: TGTGCCAGCAGCCCGGGGACAGGGGGACTCACTGAGCAGTTCTTC; CDR3: CASSPGTGGLTEQFF
length: 12; size: few; J: TRBJ1-1; D: .; V: TRBV4-1; DNA: TGCGCCAGCAGCCAAGCTGCCACTGAAGCTTTCTTT; CDR3: CASSQAATEAFF
length: 12; size: .; J: TRBJ1-2; D: .; V: TRBV2; DNA: TGTGCCAGCGGTGAGGAAGTGGTTGGCTACACCTTC; CDR3: CASGEEVVGYTF
length: 16; size: few; J: TRBJ2-1; D: .; V: TRBV4-2; DNA: TGTGCCAGCAGCCAAGACCCGGCAAACCGGTACAATGAGCAGTTCTTC; CDR3: CASSQDPANRYNEQFF
length: 15; size: once; J: TRBJ1-2; D: TRBD1; V: TRBV7-8; DNA: TGTGCCAGCAGCGAGAACTGGGGACAGGGACCTGGCTACACCTTC; CDR3: CASSENWGQGPGYTF
length: 15; size: .; J: TRBJ2-2; D: TRBD1; V: TRBV5-1; DNA: TGCGCCAGCAAGTATGGGGACAGGGATGCCGGGGAGCTGTTTTTT; CDR3: CASKYGDRDAGELFF
length: 12; size: .; J: TRBJ2-1; D: TRBD1; V: TRBV6-1; DNA: TGTGCCAGCCTGGACAGGGACAATGAGCAGTTCTTC; CDR3: CASLDRDNEQFF
length: 14; size: once; J: TRBJ2-1; D: TRBD2; V: TRBV6-5; DNA: TGTGCCAGCAGTTACTCACACCGGGGGGGTGAGCAGTTCTTC; CDR3: CASSYSHRGGEQFF
length: 17; size: .; J: TRBJ2-7; D: TRBD2; V: TRBV4-1; DNA: TGCGCCAGCAGCCCTCACCTAACTAGCGGGTATACCTACGAGCAGTACTTC; CDR3: CASSPHLTSGYTYEQYF
length: 13; size: .; J: TRBJ2-5; D: TRBD2; V: TRBV6-1; DNA: TGTGCCAGCAGACGGGAGGGGGAAGAGACCCAGTACTTC; CDR3: CASRREGEETQYF
length: 14; size: .; J: TRBJ2-7; D: .; V: TRBV6-1; DNA: TGTGCCAGCATTCTCGCAGGGGTGAACTACGAGCAGTACTTC; CDR3: CASILAGVNYEQYF
length: 14; size: .; J: TRBJ2-7; D: .; V: TRBV18; DNA: TGTGCCAGCTCACCAGGCGGGCGGAACTACGAGCAGTACTTC; CDR3: CASSPGGRNYEQYF
length: 14; size: .; J: TRBJ2-3; D: .; V: TRBV25-1; DNA: TGTGCCAGCAGTGTGCAGGGGAGCACAGATACGCAGTATTTT; CDR3: CASSVQGSTDTQYF
length: 14; size: .; J: TRBJ1-5; D: .; V: TRBV27; DNA: TGTGCCAGCAGTTTATGGGGGGGGGATCAGCCCCAGCATTTT; CDR3: CASSLWGGDQPQHF
length: 11; size: .; J: TRBJ1-1; D: .; V: TRBV6-5; DNA: TGTGCCTGTCGGGGGGACACTGAAGCTTTCTTT; CDR3: CACRGDTEAFF
length: 11; size: .; J: TRBJ1-2; D: .; V: TRBV20-1; DNA: TGCAGTGCCCCAGTGAACTATGGCTACACCTTC; CDR3: CSAPVNYGYTF
length: 13; size: .; J: TRBJ2-1; D: TRBD2; V: TRBV7-9; DNA: TGTGCCATCGGTCTAGCGGGATTCAATGAGCAGTTCTTC; CDR3: CAIGLAGFNEQFF
length: 15; size: .; J: TRBJ2-6; D: TRBD2; V: TRBV19; DNA: TGTGCCAGTACCGATGGGAGGGCTGGGGCCAACGTCCTGACTTTC; CDR3: CASTDGRAGANVLTF
length: 16; size: .; J: TRBJ2-7; D: TRBD2; V: TRBV5-1; DNA: TGCGCCAGCGCCCCGACTTGGGGAGGGGCGAGCTACGAGCAGTACTTC; CDR3: CASAPTWGGASYEQYF
length: 16; size: few; J: TRBJ2-3; D: TRBD2; V: TRBV5-6; DNA: TGTGCCAGCAGCTTGGGTCTAGCGGGCGTGCAAGATACGCAGTATTTT; CDR3: CASSLGLAGVQDTQYF
length: 12; size: .; J: TRBJ2-7; D: .; V: TRBV19; DNA: TGTGCCAGTAGTATATCCGGACACGAGCAGTACTTC; CDR3: CASSISGHEQYF
length: 16; size: few; J: TRBJ1-3; D: .; V: TRBV9; DNA: TGTGCCAGCAGCGTAGGGACAGCCTTCTCTGGAAACACCATATATTTT; CDR3: CASSVGTAFSGNTIYF
length: 14; size: .; J: TRBJ2-5; D: .; V: TRBV14; DNA: TGTGCCAGCAGCGCCCGGCTGCAAACGGGCACCCAGTACTTC; CDR3: CASSARLQTGTQYF
length: 14; size: .; J: TRBJ2-7; D: TRBD1; V: TRBV7-8; DNA: TGTGCCAGCAGCTTAGGGGGACAGGAGGGCGAGCAGTACTTC; CDR3: CASSLGGQEGEQYF
length: 15; size: .; J: TRBJ1-1; D: .; V: TRBV11-3; DNA: TGTGCCAGCAGCTTGGGGCAGGGGTTGAACACTGAAGCTTTCTTT; CDR3: CASSLGQGLNTEAFF
length: 14; size: .; J: TRBJ2-2; D: .; V: TRBV9; DNA: TGTGCCAGCAGCCAGATCGGGTACACCGGGGAGCTGTTTTTT; CDR3: CASSQIGYTGELFF
length: 15; size: .; J: TRBJ2-3; D: TRBD2; V: TRBV5-4; DNA: TGTGCCAGCAGCTTCGCGGGAGGGCCCTCAGATACGCAGTATTTT; CDR3: CASSFAGGPSDTQYF
length: 16; size: .; J: TRBJ2-5; D: TRBD2; V: TRBV5-1; DNA: TGCGCCAGCAGCTTGAGGACTAGCGGGAGGGACGAGACCCAGTACTTC; CDR3: CASSLRTSGRDETQYF
length: 15; size: .; J: TRBJ1-4; D: TRBD1; V: TRBV6-6; DNA: TGTGCCAGCAGTTATCAGGACAGGGGTAGCGAAAAACTGTTTTTT; CDR3: CASSYQDRGSEKLFF
length: 16; size: .; J: TRBJ2-1; D: TRBD2; V: TRBV28; DNA: TGTGCCAGCAGCCCCCAATGGGGCGGGAGTGACAATGAGCAGTTCTTC; CDR3: CASSPQWGGSDNEQFF
length: 13; size: few; J: TRBJ1-5; D: .; V: TRBV7-2; DNA: TGTGCCAGCAGCTTGGGAGGGGCCCAGCCCCAGCATTTT; CDR3: CASSLGGAQPQHF
length: 14; size: .; J: TRBJ2-3; D: .; V: TRBV2; DNA: TGTGCCAGTCTACGACAGTCTAGCACAGATACGCAGTATTTT; CDR3: CASLRQSSTDTQYF
length: 17; size: .; J: TRBJ2-3; D: .; V: TRBV2; DNA: TGTGCCAGCAGTGAAGCGCGTCCGGGAGAGGGCGCAGATACGCAGTATTTT; CDR3: CASSEARPGEGADTQYF
length: 14; size: .; J: TRBJ1-2; D: .; V: TRBV28; DNA: TGTGCCAGCAGTTCACCCCAGTCGGCCTATGGCTACACCTTC; CDR3: CASSSPQSAYGYTF
length: 15; size: .; J: TRBJ1-5; D: .; V: TRBV10-3; DNA: TGTGCCATCAGTGAACATGGGTCGAGCAATCAGCCCCAGCATTTT; CDR3: CAISEHGSSNQPQHF
length: 13; size: .; J: TRBJ2-7; D: TRBD1; V: TRBV2; DNA: TGTGCCAGCAGTGAGGGACAGATCTACGAGCAGTACTTC; CDR3: CASSEGQIYEQYF
length: 16; size: .; J: TRBJ1-5; D: TRBD1; V: TRBV7-8; DNA: TGTGCCAGCAGCTTGGACGGACAGGGGGGAAATCAGCCCCAGCATTTT; CDR3: CASSLDGQGGNQPQHF
length: 13; size: few; J: TRBJ1-2; D: .; V: TRBV10-1; DNA: TGCGCCACCAGCAGTGGCAGGTCCTATGGCTACACCTTC; CDR3: CATSSGRSYGYTF
length: 12; size: few; J: TRBJ1-5; D: .; V: TRBV30; DNA: TGTGCCTCCAAACCAGGTAATCAGCCCCAGCATTTT; CDR3: CASKPGNQPQHF